These T cell receptor beta chains were read from a single sample in a study of T cells expressing NK-cell markers. Each CDR3 protein gets one entry in TCRdb, which reprocessed the 5' RACE reads and gives no DNA. This sample's table reports 450,000 to 600,000 distinct CDR3 sequences. Sequencing input: blood T cells: a sorted CD56 or NKG2C T cell subset, CD4+ or CD8+ T cells, or bulk PBMC T cells (not recorded which). These receptors were obtained from a man in his late teens or twenties in good health. Both conserved end residues are part of each CDR3.

cdr3_length j_call v_call cdr3_aa
16 TRBJ2-3 TRBV7-8 CASSSEQGAGIDTQYF
14 TRBJ2-5 TRBV10-2 CATMGAGVVGTQYF
15 TRBJ2-3 TRBV7-9 CASSRLQGNQDTQYF
12 TRBJ2-1 TRBV5-6 CASSSQINEQFF
15 TRBJ2-5 TRBV4-3 CASSQDLLGIKTQYF
15 TRBJ2-1 TRBV9 CASSVEGLDYNEQFF
15 TRBJ2-1 TRBV6-2/TRBV6-3 CASKAGLAGHNEQFF
16 TRBJ2-3 TRBV20-1 CSATMDAWELTDTQYF
15 TRBJ2-1 TRBV12-3/TRBV12-4 CASRRQGLDYNEQFF
17 TRBJ2-1 TRBV10-3 CAISESRRAGVDGEQFF
12 TRBJ2-5 TRBV25-1 CASTPGGETQYF
13 TRBJ2-3 TRBV30 CAWSGGSIGTQYF
13 TRBJ1-4 TRBV18 CASRRGMNEKLFF
13 TRBJ2-1 TRBV20-1 CSADGQGIGEQFF
13 TRBJ1-1 TRBV12-3/TRBV12-4 CASSATGFGKAFF